The TCR beta chain under discussion was sequenced for a study of blood T cells in healthy people across ages. Roughly 9 milliliters of peripheral blood were drawn from each donor. Through a sample-barcoded 5' primer and a J-beta primer mix, a second PCR was run for roughly 7 to 11 cycles. TCRdb independently ran MiXCR on the 5' RACE reads; one entry per CDR3 protein. Here the sample spans around 1,000,000 distinct CDR3 sequences, less than 25% being singletons. Deletions cut 3 bases from V and 0 bases from J, with 12 bases between. The germline gives CDR1 DFQATT, CDR2 SNEGSKA (reference sequence). The CDR3 is 15 amino acids. These data are also associated with another study on T cells of mothers and their children.

Input material: blood. The chain employs TRBV20-1 and TRBJ1-5; perhaps TRBD1 as D (5 bases). The TCR comes from a girl aged 2 to 9 in good health. CDR3 sequence (DNA): TGCAGTGCTAGTGGCGGGGCAGCTAGCAATCAGCCCCAGCATTTT. Its translation: CSASGGAASNQPQHF.